This T cell receptor (beta chain) appears in the sequencing data of a study of blood T cells in healthy people across ages. Overall study results and limits: With age, beta diversity per million T cells declined roughly linearly, significantly by 30 to 40.

Deletions cut 1 base from V and 5 bases from J, with 7 bases between. The CDR3 has 12 amino acids. The germline gives CDR1 GTSNPN, CDR2 SVGIG (reference sequence). Each of the donors had 9 to 10 milliliters of peripheral blood drawn into EDTA-treated Vacutainer tubes. The authors ran a second PCR of 7 to 11 cycles using a sample-barcoded 5' primer and a J-beta primer mix. TCRdb recomputed calls from the 5' RACE reads with MiXCR, one row per CDR3 protein. The repertoire includes about 1,800,000 distinct CDR3 sequences, about 30% of them detected once, and 7.7% sits in the top ten. Remarks on this clonotype: No antigen is known for it.

Sequencing used blood. This chain connects TRBV30 to TRBJ2-3; D unresolved. This receptor was taken from a woman under 40 in good health. This CDR3 reads CAWSGEGDTQYF. DNA for the CDR3: TGTGCCTGGAGTGGAGAAGGAGATACGCAGTATTTT.